The 26 T cell receptor beta chains below all came from one sample that was sequenced in a study of spatial heterogeneity in lung cancer. TCRdb re-analysed the 5' RACE reads in MiXCR, keeping a single row per CDR3 protein. The repertoire holds more than 50,000 distinct CDR3 sequences, with more than 6.5% as singletons. Time point described: sample taken at primary tumor resection. Whole RNA came from tumor, nontumor lung or frozen PBMC and was sequenced without being sorted. The sequences come from PBMCs, collected at surgery. These receptors were taken from a female donor with early-stage non-small cell lung cancer.

In its sample, this clonotype was seen many times. This chain uses TRBV29-1 with TRBJ2-2; weak D call: TRBD2 (5 bases). Germline V CDR1 and CDR2: SQVTM, ANQGSEA. V shed 8 bases and J shed 6 bases, with 16 bases lying between them. The length of the CDR3 is 13 residues. The CDR3 is CSSKRTAAGELFF. The CDR3 nucleotides read TGCAGCTCAAAGCGGACGGCGGCCGGGGAGCTGTTTTTT.

The DNA for the CDR3 is TGTGCCAGCAGCTGGACAGTCAGCAATCAGCCCCAGCATTTT. It specifies CASSWTVSNQPQHF. The rearrangement joins TRBV7-7 to TRBJ1-5; a weak D match, TRBD1 (6 bases). Germline CDR1 and CDR2: SSHAT and FNYEAQ (reference sequence). This CDR3 region has 14 residues. Trimming took off 4 bases at V and 1 base at J, with 8 bases between the two ends.

This clonotype was counted ten times or more. This chain uses TRBV7-9 with TRBJ2-3; D possibly corresponds to TRBD2 (6 bases). Germline CDR1 is SEHNR and CDR2 is FQNEAQ (reference sequence). The CDR3 extends over 12 amino acids. Trimming took 8 bases from V and 6 from J, leaving 12 bases between them. CDR3 protein: CASGRSPDTQYF. In nucleotides, the CDR3 is TGTGCCAGCGGGAGGAGCCCGGATACGCAGTATTTT. Looking up the rest from reference TRBV7-9 and TRBJ2-3 gives the full variable domain: DTGVSQNPRHKITKRGQNVTFRCDPISEHNRLYWYRQTLGQGPEFLTYFQNEAQLEKSRLLSDRFSAERPKGSFSTLEIQRTEQGDSAMYLCASGRSPDTQYFGPGTRLTVL.

The V and J genes are TRBV4-3 and TRBJ1-4, with 11 bases that match TRBD1. The V and J ends lost 0 bases and 8 bases, in that order; junction bases with no gene match: 2. Germline CDR1 is LGHNA and CDR2 is YSLEER. The CDR3 has 15 amino acids. The CDR3 loop reads CASSQDGTGGEKLFF. As DNA, the CDR3 is TGCGCCAGCAGCCAAGATGGGACAGGGGGGGAAAAACTGTTTTTT.

The sample holds many counts of this clonotype. The chain uses TRBV12-3 or TRBV12-4 and TRBJ2-5, with TRBD1 matching over 8 bases. The CDR3 has 15 amino acids. The V gene end was trimmed by 4 bases and the J gene end by 4 bases; junction bases not matched to a gene: 8. The CDR3 DNA reads TGTGCCAGCAGTTACCCACGACAGGGGAGAGAGACCCAGTACTTC. Translated: CASSYPRQGRETQYF.

At least ten counts were recorded for this clonotype. The chain carries TRBV5-1 and TRBJ2-5; tentative D call: TRBD1 (6 bases). There are 13 residues in the CDR3. Deletions cut 6 bases from V and 2 bases from J, with 11 bases between. Germline CDR1 and CDR2: SGHRS and YFSETQ. The CDR3 region is CASNPGQQETQYF. CDR3 DNA sequence: TGCGCCAGCAACCCGGGACAACAAGAGACCCAGTACTTC. Supplemented by reference TRBV5-1 and TRBJ2-5, the full variable domain reads KAGVTQTPRYLIKTRGQQVTLSCSPISGHRSVSWYQQTPGQGLQFLFEYFSETQRNKGNFPGRFSGRQFSNSRSEMNVSTLELGDSALYLCASNPGQQETQYFGPGTRLLVL.

This clonotype was counted at least ten times. This chain connects TRBV6-1 to TRBJ2-6, with D possibly being TRBD2 (5 bases). The V end was cut by 2 bases, the J end by 5 bases, with 16 bases between. CDR1 and CDR2 from the germline V gene are MNHNS and SASEGT. The CDR3 consists of 17 residues. CDR3 bases: TGTGCCAGCAGTGAAATACGAACGGGGAATAGGGCCAACGTCCTGACTTTC. It encodes CASSEIRTGNRANVLTF.

This CDR3 reads CAISGTGGETQYF. CDR3 bases: TGTGCCATCAGTGGGACCGGGGGTGAGACCCAGTACTTC. This sequence joins TRBV10-3 and TRBJ2-5, with D perhaps matching TRBD2 (6 bases). CDR3 length: 13 residues. Trimming stripped 4 bases from V and 5 bases from J, with 11 bases between. From germline, CDR1 is ENHRY and CDR2 SYGVKD.

The table lists this clonotype with many counts. V is TRBV3-1 and J is TRBJ2-3; weak D call: TRBD2 (6 bases). Trimming left V 4 bases short and J 1 base short, with 12 bases between. The V gene's germline CDR1 is LGHDT and CDR2 YNNKEL (reference sequence). The CDR3 totals 15 residues. The CDR3 coding sequence is TGTGCCAGCAGCCCCGGGACGGGAGGCACAGATACGCAGTATTTT. This encodes CASSPGTGGTDTQYF.

The genes are TRBV5-1 and TRBJ2-5; 8 bases agree with TRBD2. CDR3 length equals 19 residues. In germline, CDR1 is SGHRS, CDR2 YFSETQ. Losses at the gene ends were 2 bases for V and 0 bases for J; bases not matched to a gene: 15. The CDR3 coding sequence is TGCGCCAGCAGCTTCCTCAGCCCAGGTAGCGGGACTTACCAAGAGACCCAGTACTTC. Translating it yields CASSFLSPGSGTYQETQYF.

There are many counts of this clonotype. The chain is built from TRBV5-4 and TRBJ2-3; tentatively, D is TRBD2 (6 bases). V gave up 2 bases and J gave up 6 bases, with 13 bases separating them. The CDR3 extends over 14 amino acids. CDR1 and CDR2 (germline): SGHNT, YYREEE (reference sequence). The DNA for the CDR3 is TGTGCCAGCAGCTTAATTAGCGGCCGGGATACGCAGTATTTT. Protein: CASSLISGRDTQYF.

The chain combines TRBV3-1 with TRBJ1-2; no clear D. Trimming shortened V by 7 bases and J by 0 bases, and 12 bases separated the two germline ends. Germline V gives CDR1 LGHDT, CDR2 YNNKEL (reference sequence). The CDR3 runs to 14 residues. For the CDR3, the DNA is TGTGCCAGCACGTCAGAGAACACTAACTATGGCTACACCTTC. It yields the protein CASTSENTNYGYTF.

The sample holds many counts of this clonotype. The CDR3 sequence: CASSPEWTLGHEQYF. Here the CDR3 DNA reads TGTGCCAGCAGCCCGGAGTGGACACTTGGGCACGAGCAGTACTTC. This chain links TRBV5-5 with TRBJ2-7; a weak D match, TRBD1 (5 bases). Germline lookup yields CDR1 SGHKS and CDR2 YYEKEE (reference sequence). V was cut by 4 bases and J by 5 bases, with 19 bases left in between. The CDR3 sequence is 15 residues long.

This clonotype was counted ten times or more. The rearrangement uses TRBV11-3 and TRBJ2-5; no clear D. V was clipped by 5 bases and J by 4 bases, with 11 bases between them. This CDR3 has 13 residues. Looked up from germline, CDR1 is SGHNT and CDR2 is YENEEA. The CDR3 DNA follows: TGTGCCAGCAGCCAGAGGCGAACAGAGACCCAGTACTTC. Encoded protein: CASSQRRTETQYF.

With respect to this clonotype: A clone one base away is much larger, so this may be a read error. The chain recombines TRBV2 with TRBJ2-4, with 7 bases identical to TRBD2. The CDR3 spans 17 residues. Unmatched junction bases numbered 12, after V lost 7 bases and J lost 0 bases. CDR1 SNHLY and CDR2 FYNNEI come from the germline V gene. The CDR3 loop is CASKPLGGSSAKNIQYF. The DNA for the CDR3 is TGTGCCAGCAAGCCCCTGGGGGGGTCCTCAGCCAAAAACATTCAGTACTTC.

This clonotype was detected ten times or more. The rearrangement joins TRBV2 to TRBJ1-2; D uncertain. Germline values: CDR1 SNHLY, CDR2 FYNNEI. The CDR3 totals 14 residues. The V end was cut by 4 bases, the J end by 7 bases, with 16 bases between. The CDR3, as DNA: TGTGCCAGCAGTGCTACCGACGTTTTGGGTGGCTACACCTTC. This codes for CASSATDVLGGYTF.

This clonotype was detected ten times or more. CDR3 coding DNA: TGCGCCAGCAGCCGTGATGGGGGGGGAAACAATGAGCAGTTCTTC. The encoded protein is CASSRDGGGNNEQFF. The genes are TRBV4-1 and TRBJ2-1; TRBD2 matches 7 bases. This CDR3 contains 15 residues. Germline V CDR1 and CDR2: MGHRA, YSYEKL. Germline trimming cut 4 bases from V and 5 bases from J; bases unmatched to any gene: 8.

The rearrangement uses TRBV20-1 and TRBJ1-2; TRBD1 might be the D (5 bases). Per germline, CDR1 DFQATT and CDR2 SNEGSKA (reference sequence). V dropped 5 bases and J dropped 4 bases, with 14 bases sitting between them. The CDR3 length is 13 residues. The CDR3 DNA sequence: TGCAGTGCTGTCCGGGACCAAATCTATGGCTACACCTTC. Translating gives CSAVRDQIYGYTF.

This clonotype has at least ten counts. Mismatch with germline at one junction end may stem from a read error. The V and J genes are TRBV2 and TRBJ2-3; no definite D call. In germline, CDR1 is SNHLY, CDR2 FYNNEI. The CDR3 runs 12 residues. Here the CDR3 reads CASTETTDTQYF. DNA for the CDR3: TGTGCCAGCACTGAAACTACAGATACGCAGTATTTT.

This clonotype was seen repeatedly, ten times or more. The chain employs TRBV6-2 or TRBV6-3 and TRBJ2-7, with D uncertain. V was shortened by 4 bases and J by 0 bases, with 19 bases between the two germline ends. CDR1 MNHEY and CDR2 SVGEGT come from the germline V gene. The CDR3 contains 17 residues. The CDR3 DNA sequence: TGTGCCAGCAGTTCACCACCTTCATTCTTGGACTCCTACGAGCAGTACTTC. Amino acid sequence: CASSSPPSFLDSYEQYF.

This clonotype was counted only a few times. The chain carries TRBV6-1 and TRBJ2-5, with 9 nucleotides matching TRBD1. Germline V gene lookup returns CDR1 MNHNS and CDR2 SASEGT. The CDR3 covers 16 residues. Losses at the gene ends were 4 bases for V and 2 bases for J; bases not matched to a gene: 8. Here the CDR3 DNA reads TGTGCCAGCAGTGCCGGGACAGGGTGGGCTCAAGAGACCCAGTACTTC. This encodes CASSAGTGWAQETQYF.

The sample holds many counts of this clonotype. The rearrangement uses TRBV9 and TRBJ2-3; 7 positions agree with TRBD2. CDR3 length: 16 amino acids. Trimming removed 4 bases from V and 2 bases from J; junction bases left unmatched: 10. CDR1 is SGDLS, CDR2 YYNGEE, per germline. Here the CDR3 reads CASSLLAGGITDTQYF. CDR3 nucleotide sequence: TGTGCCAGCAGCCTCTTAGCGGGCGGCATCACAGATACGCAGTATTTT.

This clonotype was counted only a few times. The chain joins TRBV5-1 to TRBJ1-6; 8 bases line up with TRBD1. Trimming cost V 0 bases and J 9 bases; bases outside gene matches: 5. Germline CDR1 SGHRS, CDR2 YFSETQ. This CDR3 spans 15 amino acids. CDR3 DNA sequence: TGCGCCAGCAGCTTGGGGACAGGGAAAGGTTCACCCCTCCACTTT. Translating gives CASSLGTGKGSPLHF.

This clonotype was counted between two and nine times. This rearrangement joins TRBV5-1 to TRBJ1-2, with a weak D call TRBD1 (6 bases). The CDR3 has 16 residues. Per germline, CDR1 SGHRS and CDR2 YFSETQ. Trimming took 3 bases from V and 7 from J, leaving 22 bases between them. Here the CDR3 DNA reads TGCGCCAGCAGCTCACCTCAATATCCGGGACACCCTGGCTACACCTTC. As protein: CASSSPQYPGHPGYTF.

The gene calls are TRBV15 and TRBJ1-1; no reliable D call. The CDR3 loop spans 13 amino acids. Germline V gene data show CDR1 as LNHNV and CDR2 as YYDKDF (reference sequence). The V end lost 0 bases, the J end lost 9 bases, and 11 bases lay between the germline ends. The chain's CDR3 is CATSRDLVGKAFF. In nucleotides, the CDR3 is TGTGCCACCAGCAGAGATTTAGTAGGAAAAGCTTTCTTT.

This clonotype came up many times. The chain uses TRBV5-1 and TRBJ2-3; 15 positions agree with TRBD2. Germline V gene lookup returns CDR1 SGHRS and CDR2 YFSETQ. The ends lost 4 bases at V and 5 bases at J; junction bases unmatched: 8. The CDR3 is made up of 17 amino acids. The CDR3 protein is CASSPGTSGGYLDTQYF. CDR3 DNA: TGCGCCAGCAGCCCTGGGACTAGCGGGGGGTATTTAGATACGCAGTATTTT.